These T cell receptor beta chains were read from a single sample in a study of T cells expressing NK-cell markers. TCRdb reprocessed the 5' RACE reads and stores each CDR3 protein as one record, lacking DNA. The sample holds about 410,000 distinct CDR3 sequences. The specimen was blood T cells: a sorted CD56 or NKG2C T cell subset, CD4+ or CD8+ T cells, or bulk PBMC T cells (not recorded which). All receptors come from a woman aged 50 to 60 in good health. Both conserved end residues are part of each CDR3.

J gene,V gene,CDR3 protein
TRBJ2-1,TRBV12-3/TRBV12-4,CASTIGGTPSGSEQFF
TRBJ1-1,TRBV3-1,CASSQEDEGEAFF
TRBJ2-1,TRBV7-6,CASSPGTSPEQFF
TRBJ2-3,TRBV29-1,CSVINRGWRDTQYF
TRBJ2-1,TRBV29-1,CSEGQGISQFF
TRBJ2-1,TRBV15,CATFLGGSGNEQFF
TRBJ1-1,TRBV5-1,CASSLEGRRENTEAFF
TRBJ2-1,TRBV12-3/TRBV12-4,CASSPHGGGTEQFF
TRBJ2-7,TRBV11-2,CASSLRSSGRSEQYF
TRBJ1-5,TRBV28,CASSFALGNQPQHF
TRBJ1-6,TRBV7-3,CASSSGTNYSPLHF
TRBJ1-5,TRBV15,CATSSAGGVGQPQHF
TRBJ1-2,TRBV27,CASSLTWSNYGYTF
TRBJ2-2,TRBV11-3,CASTKGETNTGELFF
TRBJ1-5,TRBV7-9,CASSLSNRETQPQHF
TRBJ1-2,TRBV12-3/TRBV12-4,CASSSTGGPPYYGYTF
TRBJ2-1,TRBV6-4,CASSQVLAGGYNEQFF
TRBJ2-1,TRBV19,CASSARLAGGDYEQFF
TRBJ2-3,TRBV19,CASTASSTDTQYF
TRBJ1-1,TRBV3-1,CASSPVGGANTEAFF
TRBJ1-4,TRBV4-1,CASSQGGWEKLFF
TRBJ2-1,TRBV9,CASTMGLAGSLALDEQFF
TRBJ2-7,TRBV29-1,CSVEDRITGGSYEQYF
TRBJ2-1,TRBV29-1,CSVGTGVHEQFF
TRBJ1-2,TRBV12-3/TRBV12-4,CASSRPGHRRFGYTF
TRBJ2-1,TRBV12-3/TRBV12-4,CASSSLAGEIEQFF
TRBJ2-6,TRBV29-1,CSVRGVGAGANVLTF
TRBJ1-3,TRBV30,CAWGTGSSGNTIYF
TRBJ2-7,TRBV5-1,CASSWTGSEQYF
TRBJ2-5,TRBV4-2,CASSQDRSGEETQYF
TRBJ2-2,TRBV3-1,CASSQERTSGRFTTGELFF
TRBJ2-3,TRBV15,CATSRDMASGNTDTQYF
TRBJ1-2,TRBV28,CASSLSVLTPYGYTF
TRBJ1-4,TRBV27,CASSFLGHSKEKLFF
TRBJ2-1,TRBV4-1,CASSQDPTIAGYNEQFF
TRBJ2-1,TRBV4-2,CASSVTGGNEQFF
TRBJ2-1,TRBV9,CASSVGAGVNRNEQFF
TRBJ2-1,TRBV12-3/TRBV12-4,CASSGGLAGFGEQFF
TRBJ2-5,TRBV21-1,CASSKGGASGIHQETQYF
TRBJ2-1,TRBV30,CAWGPLAGGGEQFF
TRBJ2-3,TRBV18,CASSPKELAGGAPQDTQYF
TRBJ2-1,TRBV4-1,CASSQTPGTSGYNEQFF
TRBJ2-3,TRBV20-1,CSARPPQAYDTQYF
TRBJ2-2,TRBV7-9,CASSVDRDRAIGELFF
TRBJ2-4,TRBV19,CASSAPGRAINIQYF
TRBJ2-1,TRBV20-1,CSGTTLPSYNEQFF
TRBJ2-5,TRBV5-1,CASSWSSGREETQYF
TRBJ1-3,TRBV6-5,CASSRTGPSSGNTIYF
TRBJ1-1,TRBV27,CARSSRLDSTEAFF
TRBJ2-1,TRBV28,CASSITGGKQFF
TRBJ2-4,TRBV27,CASSLRRGGDIQYF
TRBJ2-1,TRBV27,CASSPYGTSSYNEQFF
TRBJ1-1,TRBV4-1,CASSQTNRVNTEAFF
TRBJ1-1,TRBV20-1,CSAREGEVWYTEAFF
TRBJ2-1,TRBV12-3/TRBV12-4,CASGPARSVGEQFF